The entry below gives a single T cell receptor beta chain sequence along with its context. This CDR3 has 16 amino acids. Germline values: CDR1 MGHDK, CDR2 SYGVNS. Trimming stripped 3 bases from V and 2 bases from J, with 14 bases between. This sample was taken from a study of identical twins. TCRdb independently ran MiXCR on the 5' RACE reads; one entry per CDR3 protein. The profile shows roughly 690,000 distinct CDR3 sequences, around 20% of them singletons. These same data were also listed under a study on T cells expressing NK-cell markers. That report adds: These same clonotypes (in four donors) also led the CD3+CD56-NKG2C+ fraction.

What was sequenced was PBMCs. The chain carries TRBV25-1 and TRBJ2-1; D is possibly TRBD1 (7 bases). The sequence came from a woman in her late teens or twenties in good health. The CDR3 protein is CASSEFGRGAYNEQFF. DNA for the CDR3: TGTGCCAGCAGTGAGTTTGGCAGGGGGGCCTACAATGAGCAGTTCTTC.